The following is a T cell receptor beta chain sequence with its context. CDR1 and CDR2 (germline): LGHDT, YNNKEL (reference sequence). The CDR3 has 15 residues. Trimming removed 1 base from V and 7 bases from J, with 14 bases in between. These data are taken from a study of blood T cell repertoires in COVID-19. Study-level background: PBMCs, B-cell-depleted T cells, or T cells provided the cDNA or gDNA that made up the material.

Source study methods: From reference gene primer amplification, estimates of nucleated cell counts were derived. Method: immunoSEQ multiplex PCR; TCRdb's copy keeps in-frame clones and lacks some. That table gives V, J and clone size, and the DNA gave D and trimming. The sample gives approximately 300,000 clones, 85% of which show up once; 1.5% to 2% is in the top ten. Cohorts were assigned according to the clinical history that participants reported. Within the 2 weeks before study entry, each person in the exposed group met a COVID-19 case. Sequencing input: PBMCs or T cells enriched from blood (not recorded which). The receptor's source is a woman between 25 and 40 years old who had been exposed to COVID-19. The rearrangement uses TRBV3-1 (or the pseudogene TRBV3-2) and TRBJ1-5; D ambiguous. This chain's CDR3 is CASSQGASGMQPQHF. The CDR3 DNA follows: TGTGCCAGCAGCCAAGGGGCTTCCGGGATGCAGCCCCAGCATTTT.